Listed below are T cell receptor beta chains from one sample, sequenced in a study of shared clonotypes between healthy human individuals. Assay: immunoSEQ multiplex PCR; the TCRdb copy retains only in-frame clones and omits some. This repertoire shows 1.5 million to 2.5 million clones, roughly 94% found once; its top ten account for 1.2%. The sample taken for sequencing was naive CD8+ T cells sorted from blood. These receptors all come from a man between 18 and 35 years old in good health. Both conserved end residues are part of each CDR3. The D gene is left open where the match is weak. Size is omitted from some rows. Given values are once, few, many or a class for expanded clones.

length,V,J,D,size,DNA,CDR3
16,TRBV7-9,TRBJ2-3,-,once,TGTGCCAGCAGCTTAGTGGTCGGAGGCGGATCAGATACGCAGTATTTT,CASSLVVGGGSDTQYF
17,TRBV6-1,TRBJ2-3,TRBD2,-,TGTGCCAGCAGTGAAGAGGCCCTAGCGGGGGGGCTGGATACGCAGTATTTT,CASSEEALAGGLDTQYF
15,TRBV7-9,TRBJ2-7,TRBD1,-,TGTGCCAGCAGCTTAGATTTGGGACAGGGCTACGAGCAGTACTTC,CASSLDLGQGYEQYF
14,TRBV2,TRBJ2-3,-,-,TGTGCCAGCAGTCGGCCTACGGGCACAGATACGCAGTATTTT,CASSRPTGTDTQYF
12,TRBV6-1,TRBJ1-4,-,-,TGTGCCAGCAGTGCTAGTAATGAAAAACTGTTTTTT,CASSASNEKLFF
14,TRBV7-9,TRBJ2-7,-,-,TGTGCCAGCAGCTCGTGGGGAAGCTCCTACGAGCAGTACTTC,CASSSWGSSYEQYF
18,TRBV4-3,TRBJ2-7,TRBD2,-,TGCGCCAGCAGCCAGGGACTAGCGGTAACCTTACTCGGCGACGAGCAGTACTTC,CASSQGLAVTLLGDEQYF
14,TRBV7-9,TRBJ1-2,TRBD1,-,TGTGCCAGCAGCTTCCAGGGGGAAGAGGATGGCTACACCTTC,CASSFQGEEDGYTF
15,TRBV7-9,TRBJ1-6,-,-,TGTGCCAGCAGCCCCGGGACCCCTAAAGGGTCACCCCTCCACTTT,CASSPGTPKGSPLHF
12,TRBV6-1,TRBJ1-2,-,once,TGTGCCAGCAGTGAAGCTGATTATGGCTACACCTTC,CASSEADYGYTF
14,TRBV4-1,TRBJ1-1,TRBD1,-,TGCGCCAGCAGCTTCACAGGGGTGAACACTGAAGCTTTCTTT,CASSFTGVNTEAFF
15,TRBV4-3,TRBJ2-3,TRBD2,-,TGCGCCAGCAGCCAAGAAAATCTAGCGGGAGATACGCAGTATTTT,CASSQENLAGDTQYF
13,TRBV5-1,TRBJ2-7,-,-,TGCGCCAGCAGCTTGGGTAGAGCCTACGAGCAGTACTTC,CASSLGRAYEQYF
13,TRBV6-6,TRBJ1-2,-,-,TGTGCCAGCAGCACCGAGACACTTTGGGGCTACACCTTC,CASSTETLWGYTF
16,TRBV5-1,TRBJ2-1,TRBD2,once,TGCGCCAGCAGCTTGGAACTAGCGGGTTCCTACAATGAGCAGTTCTTC,CASSLELAGSYNEQFF
16,TRBV5-6,TRBJ2-7,-,-,TGTGCCACCGCGCACTCTGTATTAGCAGGATCGGGTGAGCAGTACTTC,CATAHSVLAGSGEQYF
17,TRBV5-4,TRBJ2-7,TRBD1,-,TGTGCCAGCAGCCCCGAACGACAGGGATTTGCTACCTACGAGCAGTACTTC,CASSPERQGFATYEQYF
13,TRBV27,TRBJ2-3,-,-,TGTGCCAGCAGTTCGGACAGTCCAGATACGCAGTATTTT,CASSSDSPDTQYF
15,TRBV4-3,TRBJ2-6,-,-,TGCGCCAGCAGCCACAGCAACTCTGGGGCCAACGTCCTGACTTTC,CASSHSNSGANVLTF
13,TRBV9,TRBJ2-7,-,-,TGTGCCAGCAGCTCCCAGCCATTCTACGAGCAGTACTTC,CASSSQPFYEQYF
15,TRBV6-5,TRBJ2-6,-,-,TGTGCCAGCAGTTACGACAGCTCGGGGGCCAACGTCCTGACTTTC,CASSYDSSGANVLTF
15,TRBV9,TRBJ2-7,-,-,TGTGCCAGCAGCGTGGGTTGGGGGAGTGGATACGAGCAGTACTTC,CASSVGWGSGYEQYF
12,TRBV19,TRBJ1-2,-,-,TGTGCCAGTAGTGACACTATGGGGGGCTACACCTTC,CASSDTMGGYTF
15,TRBV13,TRBJ1-3,-,-,TGTGCCAGCAGCTTAGGGGAGGGCCCTGGAAACACCATATATTTT,CASSLGEGPGNTIYF
13,TRBV28,TRBJ1-4,-,-,TGTGCCAGCAGTACGGGAGGCAGTGAAAAACTGTTTTTT,CASSTGGSEKLFF
16,TRBV7-8,TRBJ2-1,-,-,TGTGCCAGCAGCTTTCTTCCCGGGGCCTACTACAATGAGCAGTTCTTC,CASSFLPGAYYNEQFF
12,TRBV11-1,TRBJ2-1,-,-,TGTGCCAGCAGCTTAGAAAGGAATGAGCAGTTCTTC,CASSLERNEQFF
13,TRBV6-5,TRBJ1-1,-,-,TGTGCCAGCAGTACGGGGCTGGGGGATGAAGCTTTCTTT,CASSTGLGDEAFF
12,TRBV2,TRBJ1-4,-,once,TGTGCCAGCAGTGATAGGACAGTTCCACTGTTTTTT,CASSDRTVPLFF
17,TRBV5-4,TRBJ1-2,TRBD1,-,TGTGCCAGCAGCTCGGCCGTGGACAGGCTAAAAATTTATGGCTACACCTTC,CASSSAVDRLKIYGYTF
16,TRBV13,TRBJ2-1,TRBD2,-,TGTGCCAGCAGCTTACCGGGACTAGCGGGCTCGGATGAGCAGTTCTTC,CASSLPGLAGSDEQFF
18,TRBV7-9,TRBJ2-2,TRBD2,-,TGTGCCAGCAGCTTACCTCTAGCGGGGGTGGCCGACACCGGGGAGCTGTTTTTT,CASSLPLAGVADTGELFF
11,TRBV5-6,TRBJ2-7,TRBD2,-,TGTGCCAGCAGCTTTAGCGGGCGCGAGTACTTC,CASSFSGREYF
16,TRBV6-1,TRBJ2-7,TRBD2,once,TGTGCCAGCAGTGAATTTTGGGGGGGAAGGGGTTACGAGCAGTACTTC,CASSEFWGGRGYEQYF
15,TRBV27,TRBJ2-3,-,once,TGTGCCAGCAGTTTATTAGGGACACGACTCGATACGCAGTATTTT,CASSLLGTRLDTQYF
15,TRBV9,TRBJ1-4,-,-,TGTGCCAGCAGCGTAGAAACAGGGAACAATGAAAAACTGTTTTTT,CASSVETGNNEKLFF
16,TRBV7-9,TRBJ2-1,TRBD2,-,TGTGCCAGCAGCTTAGCCCTAGCGGGAGGAGGCAATGAGCAGTTCTTC,CASSLALAGGGNEQFF
18,TRBV7-9,TRBJ2-1,TRBD1,-,TGTGCCAGCAGCTTTACCCCAATAGGGACAGGGAGAAACGATGAGCAGTTCTTC,CASSFTPIGTGRNDEQFF
14,TRBV7-9,TRBJ2-7,-,-,TGTGCCAGCAGCTATTCTACCCAGGGTCACGAGCAGTACTTC,CASSYSTQGHEQYF
14,TRBV5-6,TRBJ2-2,-,-,TGTGCCAGCAGCTCAAGCCTGAACACCGGGGAGCTGTTTTTT,CASSSSLNTGELFF
13,TRBV6-1,TRBJ2-7,-,-,TGTGCCAGCAGTGAAGGGTTTGTCTACGAGCAGTACTTC,CASSEGFVYEQYF
15,TRBV11-2,TRBJ2-1,-,once,TGTGCCAGCAGCTTCCCGGGACAAGCCTACAATGAGCAGTTCTTC,CASSFPGQAYNEQFF
16,TRBV5-6,TRBJ1-1,-,-,TGTGCCAGCAGCTTATGGCAGGGAGGTTCGTCCGCTGAAGCTTTCTTT,CASSLWQGGSSAEAFF
14,TRBV4-3,TRBJ1-2,-,-,TGCGCCAGCAGCCAAAATCTCCTAAGTTATGGCTACACCTTC,CASSQNLLSYGYTF
13,TRBV13,TRBJ2-3,-,-,TGTGCCAGCAGCCCCCCTACTTCAGATACGCAGTATTTT,CASSPPTSDTQYF
14,TRBV5-6,TRBJ2-7,-,-,TGTGCCAGCAGCCTCTTGCTAATCGGGTACGAGCAGTACTTC,CASSLLLIGYEQYF
15,TRBV7-9,TRBJ2-2,TRBD1,-,TGTGCCAGCAGCTTCGGACAGGGGGACACCGGGGAGCTGTTTTTT,CASSFGQGDTGELFF
14,TRBV2,TRBJ2-7,TRBD2,-,TGTGCCACGTTAGCGGGGGCACCAAACTACGAGCAGTACTTC,CATLAGAPNYEQYF